Below, one T cell receptor beta chain is given with its context. Its antigen is currently unknown. The germline V gene encodes CDR1 SNHLY and CDR2 FYNNEI. The V end was cut by 4 bases, the J end by 0 bases, with 12 bases between. The CDR3 runs to 16 residues. The sample comes from a study of cytomegalovirus exposure and HLA in healthy donors. Looking at the study overall: Tens of millions of unique TCR sequences came from HLA-typed donors in an early release.

Notes on the study in general: Immune exposure information available was restricted to CMV serostatus. It emerged from a later analysis that several of the most significant clusters appeared to be linked to common viral pathogens. For TCR beta chains, V- and J-gene trimming was later linked to a missense DCLRE1C variant.

The PCR ran on 60 Vbeta and 13 Jbeta primers. Assay: immunoSEQ multiplex PCR; the TCRdb copy retains only in-frame clones and omits some. The profile shows about 71,000 clones, roughly 70% of them singletons. This sequence was found in a woman aged 50 to 60 in good health and CMV-seropositive. This sequence joins TRBV2 and TRBJ2-2; perhaps TRBD1 as D (5 bases). The sequenced material came from PBMCs. The CDR3 loop reads CASSGQYTANTGELFF. As DNA, the CDR3 is TGTGCCAGCAGTGGACAGTATACTGCGAACACCGGGGAGCTGTTTTTT.